A selection of T cell receptor beta chains follows, all from one sample in a study of human T cells and chemical hapten exposure. TCRdb recomputed calls from the RACE reads with MiXCR, one row per CDR3 protein. The sample lists about 42,000 distinct CDR3 sequences, about 8.9% occurring once. The input for sequencing was whole blood, taken in connection with sensitization to the hapten diphenylcyclopropenone (DPC). These receptors all stem from a woman aged 40 to 50 with alopecia areata. Some clones in this sample may be carry-over from other donors' samples. Both conserved end residues are part of each CDR3. Each record gives: D gene, V gene, J gene, clone size, CDR3 protein, CDR3 DNA. D genes are given only for firm matches. Some rows mark clone size as missing; the rest say once, few, many or name a class of expanded clone.

d_call: NA; v_call: TRBV7-2; j_call: TRBJ1-2; clone_size: NA; cdr3_aa: CASSTPPGTAGYGYTF; cdr3_nt: TGTGCCAGCAGCACACCCCCCGGCACTGCTGGCTATGGCTACACCTTC
d_call: NA; v_call: TRBV20-1; j_call: TRBJ2-6; clone_size: NA; cdr3_aa: CSAIGAPEGANVLTF; cdr3_nt: TGCAGTGCTATTGGAGCCCCCGAGGGGGCCAACGTCCTGACTTTC
d_call: TRBD1; v_call: TRBV4-3; j_call: TRBJ1-4; clone_size: few; cdr3_aa: CASSRDRNEKLFF; cdr3_nt: TGCGCCAGCAGCAGGGACAGGAATGAAAAACTGTTTTTT
d_call: TRBD1; v_call: TRBV29-1; j_call: TRBJ1-2; clone_size: many; cdr3_aa: CSVDDRVSGYGYTF; cdr3_nt: TGCAGCGTTGACGACAGGGTTTCAGGCTATGGCTACACCTTC
d_call: NA; v_call: TRBV5-1; j_call: TRBJ2-3; clone_size: once; cdr3_aa: CASRRLVGATDTQYF; cdr3_nt: TGCGCCAGCAGAAGGCTAGTGGGGGCCACGGATACGCAGTATTTT
d_call: TRBD1; v_call: TRBV5-5; j_call: TRBJ1-5; clone_size: many; cdr3_aa: CASSLTGGDQPQHF; cdr3_nt: TGTGCCAGCAGCTTGACAGGGGGCGATCAGCCCCAGCATTTT
d_call: NA; v_call: TRBV24-1; j_call: TRBJ1-5; clone_size: few; cdr3_aa: CATSDGGNQPQHF; cdr3_nt: TGTGCCACCAGTGATGGGGGCAATCAGCCCCAGCATTTT
d_call: NA; v_call: TRBV7-9; j_call: TRBJ1-2; clone_size: many; cdr3_aa: CASSLKLGLDYGYTF; cdr3_nt: TGTGCCAGCAGCTTAAAGTTGGGGTTGGACTATGGCTACACCTTC
d_call: NA; v_call: TRBV13; j_call: TRBJ2-2; clone_size: NA; cdr3_aa: CASSNPGQRTGELFF; cdr3_nt: TGTGCCAGCAGCAACCCAGGACAGCGCACCGGGGAGCTGTTTTTT
d_call: NA; v_call: TRBV18; j_call: TRBJ2-7; clone_size: many; cdr3_aa: CASSRRSDSYEQYF; cdr3_nt: TGTGCCAGCTCACGGCGTTCCGACTCCTACGAGCAGTACTTC
d_call: TRBD1; v_call: TRBV12-3/TRBV12-4; j_call: TRBJ1-6; clone_size: many; cdr3_aa: CASSQTGTGDSPLHF; cdr3_nt: TGTGCCAGCAGCCAAACGGGGACAGGGGACTCACCCCTCCACTTT
d_call: NA; v_call: TRBV10-3; j_call: TRBJ1-4; clone_size: NA; cdr3_aa: CASRTDTNEKLFF; cdr3_nt: TGTGCCAGCCGGACGGACACAAATGAAAAACTGTTTTTT
d_call: NA; v_call: TRBV7-9; j_call: TRBJ2-7; clone_size: few; cdr3_aa: CASSPPTAYEQYF; cdr3_nt: TGTGCCAGCAGCCCCCCGACGGCCTACGAGCAGTACTTC
d_call: NA; v_call: TRBV19; j_call: TRBJ1-5; clone_size: many; cdr3_aa: CASSIGRDQPQHF; cdr3_nt: TGTGCCAGTAGTATCGGCAGGGATCAGCCCCAGCATTTT
d_call: TRBD1; v_call: TRBV6-2/TRBV6-3; j_call: TRBJ1-6; clone_size: many; cdr3_aa: CASSQGQGTVGNSPLHF; cdr3_nt: TGTGCCAGCAGCCAGGGACAGGGGACGGTCGGTAATTCACCCCTCCACTTT
d_call: NA; v_call: TRBV28; j_call: TRBJ1-4; clone_size: many; cdr3_aa: CASSSNEKLFF; cdr3_nt: TGTGCCAGCAGTTCAAATGAAAAACTGTTTTTT
d_call: NA; v_call: TRBV5-5; j_call: TRBJ1-2; clone_size: many; cdr3_aa: CASSFDINGYTF; cdr3_nt: TGTGCCAGCAGCTTCGACATAAATGGCTACACCTTC
d_call: TRBD1; v_call: TRBV9; j_call: TRBJ1-5; clone_size: NA; cdr3_aa: CASSATGSNQPQHF; cdr3_nt: TGTGCCAGCAGCGCGACAGGGAGCAATCAGCCCCAGCATTTT
d_call: NA; v_call: TRBV7-2; j_call: TRBJ2-5; clone_size: NA; cdr3_aa: CASSLEGPKKTQYF; cdr3_nt: TGTGCCAGCAGCTTAGAAGGGCCCAAGAAGACCCAGTACTTC
d_call: NA; v_call: TRBV2; j_call: TRBJ2-4; clone_size: many; cdr3_aa: CASRGDAKNIQYF; cdr3_nt: TGTGCCAGCAGGGGGGACGCCAAAAACATTCAGTACTTC
d_call: NA; v_call: TRBV20-1; j_call: TRBJ1-1; clone_size: many; cdr3_aa: CSAREGAEVTEAFF; cdr3_nt: TGCAGTGCTAGAGAAGGTGCGGAAGTTACTGAAGCTTTCTTT
d_call: TRBD1; v_call: TRBV30; j_call: TRBJ1-1; clone_size: many; cdr3_aa: CAWSGTGAMNTEAFF; cdr3_nt: TGTGCCTGGAGTGGGACAGGGGCCATGAACACTGAAGCTTTCTTT
d_call: NA; v_call: TRBV7-9; j_call: TRBJ2-6; clone_size: many; cdr3_aa: CASSHRASGANVLTF; cdr3_nt: TGTGCCAGCAGCCACAGGGCATCCGGGGCCAACGTCCTGACTTTC
d_call: NA; v_call: TRBV10-3; j_call: TRBJ1-2; clone_size: many; cdr3_aa: CAISEAGDYTF; cdr3_nt: TGTGCCATCAGTGAAGCGGGGGACTACACCTTC
d_call: NA; v_call: TRBV6-6; j_call: TRBJ1-6; clone_size: many; cdr3_aa: CASLAQGLNSPLHF; cdr3_nt: TGTGCCAGCCTGGCCCAAGGACTTAATTCACCCCTCCACTTT
d_call: NA; v_call: TRBV7-6; j_call: TRBJ2-1; clone_size: NA; cdr3_aa: CASREGGLTNNEQFF; cdr3_nt: TGTGCCAGCCGCGAAGGGGGGCTTACTAACAATGAGCAGTTCTTC
d_call: NA; v_call: TRBV7-9; j_call: TRBJ2-5; clone_size: many; cdr3_aa: CASSLAGQAETQYF; cdr3_nt: TGTGCCAGCAGCTTAGCTGGGCAGGCGGAGACCCAGTACTTC
d_call: NA; v_call: TRBV7-2; j_call: TRBJ2-2; clone_size: many; cdr3_aa: CASSLNSQSNTGELFF; cdr3_nt: TGTGCCAGCAGCTTAAATTCACAGTCGAACACCGGGGAGCTGTTTTTT
d_call: NA; v_call: TRBV29-1; j_call: TRBJ2-3; clone_size: many; cdr3_aa: CSVEVGDTQYF; cdr3_nt: TGCAGCGTTGAAGTGGGAGATACGCAGTATTTT
d_call: NA; v_call: TRBV13; j_call: TRBJ1-1; clone_size: many; cdr3_aa: CASAFMGNTEAFF; cdr3_nt: TGTGCCAGCGCCTTTATGGGAAACACTGAAGCTTTCTTT
d_call: TRBD2; v_call: TRBV6-6; j_call: TRBJ2-6; clone_size: many; cdr3_aa: CASSPRGAGANVLTF; cdr3_nt: TGTGCCAGCAGCCCCCGGGGGGCTGGGGCCAACGTCCTGACTTTC
d_call: NA; v_call: TRBV18; j_call: TRBJ1-1; clone_size: many; cdr3_aa: CASSMEGMGTEAFF; cdr3_nt: TGTGCCAGCTCCATGGAGGGGATGGGCACTGAAGCTTTCTTT
d_call: NA; v_call: TRBV12-3/TRBV12-4; j_call: TRBJ2-7; clone_size: NA; cdr3_aa: CASSIDRAAGEQYF; cdr3_nt: TGTGCCAGCAGTATTGACAGGGCTGCGGGGGAGCAGTACTTC
d_call: NA; v_call: TRBV13; j_call: TRBJ1-2; clone_size: many; cdr3_aa: CASSREEGGVMYGYTF; cdr3_nt: TGTGCCAGCAGCCGAGAAGAGGGAGGGGTCATGTATGGCTACACCTTC
d_call: NA; v_call: TRBV7-9; j_call: TRBJ2-3; clone_size: many; cdr3_aa: CASTDGGISDTQYF; cdr3_nt: TGTGCCAGCACCGACGGCGGGATCTCAGATACGCAGTATTTT
d_call: NA; v_call: TRBV5-5; j_call: TRBJ1-3; clone_size: many; cdr3_aa: CASSYGQLTGNTIYF; cdr3_nt: TGTGCCAGCAGTTACGGACAGCTGACTGGAAACACCATATATTTT
d_call: NA; v_call: TRBV6-2/TRBV6-3; j_call: TRBJ2-3; clone_size: few; cdr3_aa: CASSPVRGLDTQYF; cdr3_nt: TGTGCCAGCAGCCCCGTGAGGGGGTTAGATACGCAGTATTTT
d_call: NA; v_call: TRBV6-5; j_call: TRBJ1-6; clone_size: many; cdr3_aa: CASSYLGVPSYNSPLHF; cdr3_nt: TGTGCCAGCAGTTACCTGGGGGTGCCCTCCTATAATTCACCCCTCCACTTT
d_call: NA; v_call: TRBV14; j_call: TRBJ1-6; clone_size: many; cdr3_aa: CASSQGGGAYNSPLHF; cdr3_nt: TGTGCCAGCAGCCAAGGCGGTGGGGCGTATAATTCACCCCTCCACTTT
d_call: NA; v_call: TRBV2; j_call: TRBJ2-5; clone_size: many; cdr3_aa: CASSDPLAKETQYF; cdr3_nt: TGTGCCAGCAGTGACCCACTAGCTAAAGAGACCCAGTACTTC
d_call: TRBD2; v_call: TRBV18; j_call: TRBJ2-1; clone_size: many; cdr3_aa: CASSPQRGGRPVQQFF; cdr3_nt: TGTGCCAGCTCACCCCAGCGGGGGGGCCGTCCCGTCCAGCAGTTCTTC
d_call: NA; v_call: TRBV9; j_call: TRBJ1-1; clone_size: NA; cdr3_aa: CASSATTVMNTEAFF; cdr3_nt: TGTGCCAGCAGCGCTACGACAGTTATGAACACTGAAGCTTTCTTT
d_call: TRBD1; v_call: TRBV7-9; j_call: TRBJ2-7; clone_size: many; cdr3_aa: CASSSPTGEVGEQYF; cdr3_nt: TGTGCCAGCAGCTCCCCCACAGGGGAAGTGGGTGAGCAGTACTTC
d_call: TRBD2; v_call: TRBV29-1; j_call: TRBJ2-5; clone_size: many; cdr3_aa: CSGGRLASETQYF; cdr3_nt: TGCAGCGGCGGACGACTAGCGTCAGAGACCCAGTACTTC
d_call: NA; v_call: TRBV2; j_call: TRBJ2-3; clone_size: many; cdr3_aa: CASAIIGDTQYF; cdr3_nt: TGTGCCAGCGCGATCATAGGGGATACGCAGTATTTT
d_call: NA; v_call: TRBV9; j_call: TRBJ1-3; clone_size: NA; cdr3_aa: CASSVADPSGNTIYF; cdr3_nt: TGTGCCAGCAGCGTAGCCGATCCCTCTGGAAACACCATATATTTT
d_call: NA; v_call: TRBV29-1; j_call: TRBJ2-3; clone_size: many; cdr3_aa: CSVGPSLNTDTQYF; cdr3_nt: TGCAGCGTTGGCCCCTCACTAAACACAGATACGCAGTATTTT
d_call: NA; v_call: TRBV7-2; j_call: TRBJ2-3; clone_size: few; cdr3_aa: CASSSWADTQYF; cdr3_nt: TGTGCCAGCAGCTCCTGGGCAGATACGCAGTATTTT
d_call: TRBD1; v_call: TRBV20-1; j_call: TRBJ1-3; clone_size: many; cdr3_aa: CSAGRGPNSGNTIYF; cdr3_nt: TGCAGTGCTGGCAGGGGGCCCAACTCTGGAAACACCATATATTTT